The 20 T cell receptor beta chains below come from one sample, sequenced in a study of monozygotic twins with inflammatory bowel disease. TCRdb re-called the 5' RACE reads; one entry per CDR3 protein, DNA not given. The sample data list some 160,000 distinct CDR3 sequences. The sequenced sample was blood. These receptors were obtained from a human donor with ulcerative colitis or Crohn's disease, or a healthy co-twin of an affected twin (not recorded which).

The genes are TRBV11-1 and TRBJ2-1; lacking DNA, the TRBD2 call made by TCRdb goes unchecked. CDR1 and CDR2 (germline): SGHAT, FQDESV (reference sequence). The CDR3 totals 18 residues. The CDR3 sequence: CASSPRTSGTPISNEQFF.

The CDR3 is CASSWGHSYGYTF. J is TRBJ1-2 and V is TRBV11-2; TCRdb picks TRBD1, but there is no DNA to check that call. The V gene's germline CDR1 is SGHAT and CDR2 FQNNGV. There are 13 residues in the CDR3.

This rearrangement joins TRBV7-9 to TRBJ1-2. In germline, CDR1 is SEHNR, CDR2 FQNEAQ (reference sequence). This CDR3 spans 13 amino acids. CDR3: CASSLVASPGYTF.

The rearrangement uses TRBV7-3 and TRBJ2-7; TCRdb's D call of TRBD1 is untestable without DNA. CDR1 and CDR2 from the germline V gene are SGHTA and FQGTGA. CDR3 size: 13 residues. The CDR3 here is CASSFDRGREQYF.

The chain uses TRBV5-1 and TRBJ2-7; checking the TCRdb D call of TRBD1 is not possible without DNA. CDR1 is SGHRS, CDR2 YFSETQ, per germline. The CDR3 runs 13 residues. CDR3: CASSRSDTYEQYF.

The chain joins TRBV12-3 or TRBV12-4 to TRBJ2-5; TCRdb names TRBD1, which stays unverified in the absence of DNA. This CDR3 contains 15 residues. CDR3 amino acids: CASSWATGGLKTQYF.

V and J are TRBV11-2 and TRBJ2-2; as DNA is missing, the TRBD1 call by TCRdb cannot be tested. Germline V gene lookup returns CDR1 SGHAT and CDR2 FQNNGV. This CDR3 is built from 15 residues. The CDR3 sequence is CASSSTRGLGGELFF. The full variable domain, rest sourced from reference TRBV11-2 and TRBJ2-2, is EAGVAQSPRYKIIEKRQSVAFWCNPISGHATLYWYQQILGQGPKLLIQFQNNGVVDDSQLPKDRFSAERLKGVDSTLKIQPAKLEDSAVYLCASSSTRGLGGELFFGEGSRLTVL.

The rearrangement joins TRBV15 to TRBJ1-4; checking the TCRdb D call of TRBD1 is not possible without DNA. The CDR3 length is 16 residues. The germline V gene encodes CDR1 LNHNV and CDR2 YYDKDF (reference sequence). CDR3 region: CATSRDRQGSNEKLFF.

The chain combines TRBV5-1 with TRBJ2-1; TCRdb reports TRBD1, a call that lacks DNA to check it against. The CDR3 is made up of 16 amino acids. The germline V gene encodes CDR1 SGHRS and CDR2 YFSETQ. The CDR3 sequence is CASTTARGYLYNEQFF.

The rearrangement links TRBV20-1 to TRBJ2-1; the D gene TCRdb calls, TRBD2, cannot be checked with no DNA. The CDR3 loop spans 15 amino acids. Germline CDR1 DFQATT, CDR2 SNEGSKA (reference sequence). The CDR3 spells CSARVGLAPYNEQFF.

The gene calls are TRBV6-4 and TRBJ2-2. Germline V gene sequence: CDR1 MRHNA, CDR2 SNTAGT. The CDR3 spans 18 residues. The CDR3: CASSDSKVALGFSGELFF.

The chain has TRBV10-3 and TRBJ1-2. This CDR3 is 14 amino acids long. Looked up from germline, CDR1 is ENHRY and CDR2 is SYGVKD. The CDR3 protein is CAISESGNWHGYTF.

This rearrangement joins TRBV5-1 to TRBJ2-4; without DNA, the TCRdb call of TRBD1 cannot be checked. CDR3 length: 17 amino acids. Germline assignment: CDR1 SGHRS and CDR2 YFSETQ. CDR3 in amino acids: CASSLGQLPLAKNIQYF.

The V and J genes are TRBV7-2 and TRBJ1-4. CDR1 is SGHTA and CDR2 is FQGNSA in the germline V gene. The CDR3 has 14 residues. The CDR3 reads CASSLQGGGEKLFF.

The rearrangement uses TRBV7-3 and TRBJ2-2; the TCRdb call, TRBD1, lacks DNA for checking. The CDR3 spans 14 residues. The germline gives CDR1 SGHTA, CDR2 FQGTGA. This chain's CDR3 is CASSLTWKDSALFF.

The V gene is TRBV6-5, the J gene TRBJ1-6; checking the TCRdb D call of TRBD1 is not possible without DNA. This CDR3 comprises 16 residues. Germline CDR1 MNHEY, CDR2 SVGAGI. The CDR3 spells CASSYATGRASSPLHF.

This chain uses TRBV11-2 with TRBJ2-2; the D gene TCRdb calls, TRBD1, cannot be checked with no DNA. The V gene's germline CDR1 is SGHAT and CDR2 FQNNGV. This CDR3 region has 14 residues. CDR3 sequence: CASSYRDGTGELFF.

The chain couples TRBV18 to TRBJ1-4; the TCRdb call, TRBD1, lacks DNA for checking. CDR1 and CDR2 (germline): KGHSH, LQKENI. This CDR3 contains 15 residues. CDR3 loop: CASSLNRGLDEKLFF.

The chain joins TRBV7-9 to TRBJ1-4; TCRdb proposes TRBD1, but this gene call is untestable without DNA. The CDR3 is made up of 14 amino acids. Germline V gives CDR1 SEHNR, CDR2 FQNEAQ (reference sequence). The CDR3 spells CASSPGTGAEKLFF.

The chain employs TRBV6-2 or TRBV6-3 and TRBJ2-2; with no DNA, the TCRdb D assignment of TRBD2 cannot be verified. This CDR3 contains 17 residues. Germline values: CDR1 MNHEY, CDR2 SVGEGT. CDR3 protein: CASSKPGLAANTGELFF.